Below, 18 T cell receptor beta chains from the same sample are listed, as sequenced in a study of cytomegalovirus exposure and HLA in healthy donors. The assay was immunoSEQ multiplex PCR, and TCRdb's table has in-frame clones only and misses some. This sample has roughly 120,000 clones, with around 89% found just once. The specimen sequenced was PBMCs. The receptors derive from a man aged 18 to 30 in good health and CMV-seronegative.

This clone appeared once. The chain employs TRBV6-5 and TRBJ1-5; 8 bases fit TRBD1. The CDR3 contains 15 residues. The J segment lost 4 bases and the V segment lost 6 bases, leaving 8 bases of the junction unmatched. Germline V gene sequence: CDR1 MNHEY, CDR2 SVGAGI. The CDR3 loop is CASSFTGGPNQPQHF. CDR3 DNA: TGTGCCAGCAGCTTCACAGGGGGGCCTAATCAGCCCCAGCATTTT.

The gene calls are TRBV2 and TRBJ2-1; 10 bases are a match to TRBD2. This CDR3 has 13 amino acids. With V trimmed by 4 bases and J by 6 bases, 0 bases remained unmatched. The germline V gene has CDR1 SNHLY and CDR2 FYNNEI. The CDR3 bases are TGTGCCAGCAGTGGACTAGCGGGCAATGAGCAGTTCTTC. Encoded protein: CASSGLAGNEQFF.

The chain links TRBV11-2 to TRBJ2-1; D gene uncertain. V shed 1 base and J shed 8 bases, with 9 bases lying between them. The CDR3 runs to 13 residues. Germline V gene lookup returns CDR1 SGHAT and CDR2 FQNNGV. DNA of the CDR3: TGTGCCAGCAGCTTAGTCATTAGAGATGAGCAGTTCTTC. It encodes CASSLVIRDEQFF.

V gene TRBV11-3 combines with J gene TRBJ2-1; 8 bases map to TRBD2. CDR3 length: 16 amino acids. With V trimmed by 5 bases and J by 8 bases, 14 bases remained unmatched. The V gene's germline CDR1 is SGHNT and CDR2 YENEEA. The CDR3 loop reads CASSPPGRGGDDEQFF. CDR3 coding DNA: TGTGCCAGCAGCCCCCCCGGTCGGGGGGGAGATGATGAGCAGTTCTTC.

The rearrangement uses TRBV5-1 and TRBJ2-4, with D tentatively TRBD2 (5 bases). V gave up 3 bases and J gave up 3 bases, with 13 bases separating them. Germline CDR1 is SGHRS and CDR2 is YFSETQ. The CDR3 has 15 residues. In nucleotides, the CDR3 is TGCGCCAGCAGCTCTGTTCGAGGAGGCAAAAACATTCAGTACTTC. Amino acid sequence: CASSSVRGGKNIQYF.

J is TRBJ2-7 and V is TRBV18; 13 bases align to TRBD2. Trimming cost V 6 bases and J 7 bases; bases outside gene matches: 12. The CDR3 loop spans 16 amino acids. The germline V gene has CDR1 KGHSH and CDR2 LQKENI. CDR3 coding DNA: TGTGCCAGCTCCGGGACTAGCGGGGCCCTATTGGGAGAGCAGTACTTC. Residues: CASSGTSGALLGEQYF.

The chain carries TRBV18 and TRBJ2-1; 9 bases line up with TRBD2. The CDR3 is 13 amino acids. The junction had 0 bases not matched to a gene; V was cut back by 3 bases and J by 6 bases. Germline assignment: CDR1 KGHSH and CDR2 LQKENI. CDR3 sequence reads: CASSPSGSNEQFF. For the CDR3, the DNA is TGTGCCAGCTCACCTAGCGGGAGCAATGAGCAGTTCTTC.

This rearrangement joins TRBV28 to TRBJ1-2; maybe TRBD1 (6 bases). This CDR3 contains 14 residues. Per the germline V gene, CDR1 is MDHEN and CDR2 is SYDVKM. Trimming left V 4 bases short and J 3 bases short, with 12 bases between. CDR3 DNA: TGTGCCAGCAGTTCTCGAAAGGGGGACTATGGCTACACCTTC. The encoded protein is CASSSRKGDYGYTF.

The chain employs TRBV2 and TRBJ1-1; no firm D call. Trimming pared 6 bases from V and 0 bases from J, leaving 11 bases between. CDR1 is SNHLY, CDR2 FYNNEI, per germline. The CDR3 runs to 14 residues. The CDR3 DNA sequence: TGTGCCAGCAGCATGAACTCCTTGAACACTGAAGCTTTCTTT. Translation: CASSMNSLNTEAFF.

This clone was counted a few times. V is TRBV6-1 and J is TRBJ2-7; D possibly corresponds to TRBD1 (6 bases). The V end lost 2 bases, the J end lost 7 bases, and 18 bases lay between the germline ends. The germline gives CDR1 MNHNS, CDR2 SASEGT. The CDR3 is made up of 15 amino acids. CDR3 region: CASSESWQGSREQYF. CDR3 nucleotides: TGTGCCAGCAGTGAAAGCTGGCAGGGGAGCAGAGAGCAGTACTTC.

The rearrangement uses TRBV7-9 and TRBJ2-1; TRBD2 agrees at 11 bases. The trim removed 6 bases at V and 1 base at J, leaving 5 bases unmatched. Germline CDR1 SEHNR, CDR2 FQNEAQ (reference sequence). The CDR3 is made up of 16 amino acids. Written as DNA, the CDR3 is TGTGCCAGCAGTTCCCTAGCGGGAGGTTCCTACAATGAGCAGTTCTTC. This gives the protein CASSSLAGGSYNEQFF.

The chain has TRBV11-2 and TRBJ2-5; D call uncertain. Per germline, CDR1 SGHAT and CDR2 FQNNGV. V was cut by 3 bases and J by 4 bases, with 9 bases left in between. The CDR3 has 13 amino acids. The CDR3 nucleotides are TGTGCCAGCAGCTTTCGGGTAGGAGAGACCCAGTACTTC. Its translation: CASSFRVGETQYF.

The CDR3 nucleotides are TGTGCCAGCAGCTTAAGTCAGGGAAGCAATCAGCCCCAGCATTTT. Residues: CASSLSQGSNQPQHF. V usage is TRBV7-2 and J usage is TRBJ1-5, with a possible D match to TRBD1 (5 bases). Per the germline V gene, CDR1 is SGHTA and CDR2 is FQGNSA. The CDR3 contains 15 residues. The ends were cut back, 2 bases at V and 1 base at J, with 9 bases in the middle.

V gene TRBV6-5 combines with J gene TRBJ2-1, with TRBD1 matching over 9 bases. Germline V gives CDR1 MNHEY, CDR2 SVGAGI. This CDR3 has 15 amino acids. The trim removed 5 bases at V and 3 bases at J, leaving 5 bases unmatched. Here the CDR3 reads CASSRTGEDYNEQFF. DNA of the CDR3: TGTGCCAGCAGTAGGACAGGGGAAGACTACAATGAGCAGTTCTTC.

The chain carries TRBV18 and TRBJ2-7, with TRBD1 matching 11 bases. Germline V lookup: CDR1 KGHSH, CDR2 LQKENI. V shed 2 bases and J 7 bases; nucleotides not matched to a gene: 10. The CDR3 consists of 16 residues. In nucleotides, the CDR3 is TGTGCCAGCTCACCAAGTAGGACAGGGGGCGAAAGGGAGCAGTACTTC. Protein product: CASSPSRTGGEREQYF.

The rearrangement links TRBV7-6 to TRBJ2-7; 10 bases fit TRBD2. V was pared by 5 bases and J by 6 bases, with 7 bases of the junction left unmatched. Germline CDR1 is SGHVS and CDR2 is FNYEAQ. This CDR3 is built from 14 residues. DNA of the CDR3: TGTGCCAGCAGCACCGCTAGCGGGGGACCCGAGCAGTACTTC. It codes for CASSTASGGPEQYF.

V is TRBV6-5 and J is TRBJ1-6; TRBD1 matches at 8 bases. This CDR3 contains 15 residues. V gave up 7 bases and J gave up 9 bases; unmatched junction bases: 11. Germline lookup yields CDR1 MNHEY and CDR2 SVGAGI. CDR3 sequence reads: CASKTGTGGFSPLHF. Written as DNA, the CDR3 is TGTGCCAGCAAGACCGGCACAGGGGGGTTTTCACCCCTCCACTTT.

The rearrangement links TRBV18 to TRBJ2-7; D is possibly TRBD2 (6 bases). V was cut by 6 bases and J by 6 bases, with 15 bases left in between. Germline loops: CDR1 KGHSH, CDR2 LQKENI. The CDR3 extends over 13 amino acids. The CDR3 DNA follows: TGTGCCAGCTCCGCACCCGGAGGGAGCGAGCAGTACTTC. Encoded protein: CASSAPGGSEQYF.